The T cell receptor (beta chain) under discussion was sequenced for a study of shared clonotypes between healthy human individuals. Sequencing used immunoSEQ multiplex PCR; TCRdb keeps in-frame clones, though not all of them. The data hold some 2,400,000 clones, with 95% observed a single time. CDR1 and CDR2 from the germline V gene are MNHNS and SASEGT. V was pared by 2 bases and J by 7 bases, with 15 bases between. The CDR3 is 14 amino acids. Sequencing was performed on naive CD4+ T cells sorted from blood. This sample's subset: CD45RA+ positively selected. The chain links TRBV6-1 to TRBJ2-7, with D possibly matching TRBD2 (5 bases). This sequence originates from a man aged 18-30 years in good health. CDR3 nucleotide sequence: TGTGCCAGCAGTGAAAGGACTCAGATGGGGGAGCAGTACTTC. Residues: CASSERTQMGEQYF.